This T cell receptor (beta chain) was retrieved from a study of blood T cells in healthy people across ages. It was with a sample-barcoded 5' primer and a J-beta primer mix that a second PCR of about 7 to 12 cycles was run. TCRdb analysed the 5' RACE reads with MiXCR anew, one entry per CDR3 protein. In the table there are a few hundred thousand distinct CDR3 sequences, approximately 47% of which are singletons. The TCR comes from a man in his sixties in good health. The sequencing input was blood.

Here the CDR3 DNA reads TGTGCCAGCAGGCGTACAGCGGAGACCGCAGATACGCAGTATTTT. Amino acid sequence: CASRRTAETADTQYF. The chain links TRBV6-2 or TRBV6-3 to TRBJ2-3; a weak D match, TRBD2 (5 bases). V was trimmed by 6 bases and J by 4 bases, leaving 17 bases between them. CDR3 length: 15 amino acids. Germline V gene data show CDR1 as MNHEY and CDR2 as SVGEGT.